This is a list of T cell receptor beta chains from one sample in a study of shared clonotypes between healthy human individuals. Here immunoSEQ multiplex PCR was the method, and the copy in TCRdb shows in-frame clones only, minus some. The sample gives about 690,000 clones, about nine tenths of which show up once; around a third is in the top ten. The material sequenced was memory CD8+ T cells from PBMCs. These receptors were collected from a man aged 18 to 29 in good health. Some clones in this sample may be carry-over from other donors' samples. CDR3s include the opening cysteine and the closing phenylalanine or tryptophan. The D gene is left open where the match is weak. Size values are once, few and many counts, or a class for expanded clones, and some rows have none.

j_gene | d_gene | abundance | v_gene | CDR3nt | CDR3aa
TRBJ1-5 | . | . | TRBV28 | TGTGCCACCGTTTTCTTCCGACACAGGGACAATCAGCCCCAGCATTTT | CATVFFRHRDNQPQHF
TRBJ1-5 | . | . | TRBV18 | TGTGCCAGCTCACCAGAGCCATATAGCAATCAGCCCCAGCATTTT | CASSPEPYSNQPQHF
TRBJ2-1 | . | . | TRBV7-9 | TGTGCCAGCAGCTTAGTCAATGAGCAGTTCTTC | CASSLVNEQFF
TRBJ1-4 | . | . | TRBV13 | TGTGCCAGCAGCTTAGCGGTCCGGGCAGGGCCTAATGAAAAACTGTTTTTT | CASSLAVRAGPNEKLFF
TRBJ2-1 | TRBD1 | . | TRBV19 | TGTGCCAGTGGACAGGGGGGTGAGCAGTTCTTC | CASGQGGEQFF
TRBJ2-3 | TRBD1 | once | TRBV2 | TGTGCCAGCAGTGATGCGACAGGGGGCTGGGCAGATACGCAGTATTTT | CASSDATGGWADTQYF
TRBJ2-7 | . | once | TRBV29-1 | TGCAGCGTTCCTGGGGGCCCCGCGGGCGAGCAGTACTTC | CSVPGGPAGEQYF
TRBJ2-2 | . | . | TRBV11-2 | TGTGCCAGCATCCCCAGGAGGACCGGGGAGCTGTTTTTT | CASIPRRTGELFF
TRBJ2-7 | . | . | TRBV6-6 | TGTGCCAGCAGTTACTCAGGCCTCTACGAGCAGTACTTC | CASSYSGLYEQYF
TRBJ2-7 | . | once | TRBV19 | TGTGCCAGAATCCCCTTAGAGTTCTCACACTCCTACGAGCAGTACTTC | CARIPLEFSHSYEQYF
TRBJ2-3 | . | . | TRBV27 | TGTGCCAGCAGTTTTGATGGGGCGGACAGACGCACAGATACGCAGTATTTT | CASSFDGADRRTDTQYF
TRBJ2-3 | TRBD2 | . | TRBV27 | TGTGCCAGCAGTCACGCGGCGGGGGTACGTTCAGATACGCAGTATTTT | CASSHAAGVRSDTQYF
TRBJ2-4 | TRBD1 | . | TRBV2 | TGTGCCAGCAGATCGGACTGGGACAGCAAAAACATTCAGTACTTC | CASRSDWDSKNIQYF
TRBJ2-7 | TRBD2 | . | TRBV5-6 | TGTGCCAGCAGCCCAAGCGGGGCCGAGCAGTACTTC | CASSPSGAEQYF
TRBJ2-1 | . | . | TRBV29-1 | TGCAGCGTTGTGGAGGCGTTTAAAGAGCAGTTCTTC | CSVVEAFKEQFF
TRBJ2-7 | . | . | TRBV6-1 | TGTGCCAGCAGTGATATTAGCGCCCCTCTTAGGGGTTACGAGCAGTACTTC | CASSDISAPLRGYEQYF